A selection of T cell receptor beta chains follows, all from one sample in a study of T cells in Graves' hyperthyroidism and ophthalmopathy. Each CDR3 protein is one row after TCRdb ran MiXCR on the multiplex PCR reads. The table has hundreds of thousands of distinct CDR3 sequences, 20% seen once. The sequenced material came from blood. The receptors here all came from a man aged 35 to 55 with Graves' ophthalmopathy. Both conserved end residues are part of each CDR3. A D gene is named only where the DNA matches it firmly. Expanded clones get a size class; other rows say once, few or many, or leave the size out.

size: few
J: TRBJ2-1
V: TRBV11-2
D: -
CDR3: CASSMGGTINEQFF
DNA: TGTGCCAGTAGTATGGGGGGAACCATCAATGAGCAGTTCTTC

size: few
J: TRBJ2-7
V: TRBV29-1
D: -
CDR3: CSVVEMTSVGEQYF
DNA: TGCAGCGTTGTTGAAATGACTAGTGTGGGTGAGCAGTACTTC

size: many
J: TRBJ2-5
V: TRBV7-2
D: TRBD2
CDR3: CASRRGLAGGTKETQYF
DNA: TGTGCCAGCAGACGAGGACTAGCGGGAGGGACCAAAGAGACCCAGTACTTC

size: many
J: TRBJ2-7
V: TRBV30
D: TRBD1
CDR3: CAWTGQTYEQYF
DNA: TGTGCCTGGACGGGACAGACCTACGAGCAGTACTTC

size: many
J: TRBJ2-1
V: TRBV20-1
D: -
CDR3: CSAQNWRNYNEQFF
DNA: TGCAGTGCTCAGAACTGGCGGAACTACAATGAGCAGTTCTTC

size: -
J: TRBJ1-5
V: TRBV20-1
D: -
CDR3: CSATFDRSNQPQHF
DNA: TGCAGTGCTACCTTCGACAGGAGTAATCAGCCCCAGCATTTT

size: -
J: TRBJ2-7
V: TRBV20-1
D: -
CDR3: CSARLTETPYEQYF
DNA: TGCAGTGCTAGGTTGACAGAGACCCCCTACGAGCAGTACTTC

size: -
J: TRBJ2-1
V: TRBV7-2
D: TRBD2
CDR3: CASTRTSGRAPYNEQFF
DNA: TGTGCCAGCACTCGGACTAGCGGGAGGGCCCCCTACAATGAGCAGTTCTTC

size: -
J: TRBJ1-4
V: TRBV30
D: -
CDR3: CACGIPTNEKLFF
DNA: TGTGCCTGTGGGATTCCAACTAATGAAAAACTGTTTTTT

size: few
J: TRBJ2-3
V: TRBV3-1
D: -
CDR3: CASSQGSGTQYF
DNA: TGTGCCAGCAGCCAGGGTTCAGGTACGCAGTATTTT

size: -
J: TRBJ1-2
V: TRBV2
D: -
CDR3: CASSQLGAYGYTF
DNA: TGTGCCAGCAGTCAATTGGGGGCCTATGGCTACACCTTC

size: -
J: TRBJ2-5
V: TRBV7-9
D: -
CDR3: CASSLVFEETQYF
DNA: TGTGCCAGCAGCTTAGTGTTCGAAGAGACCCAGTACTTC

size: -
J: TRBJ2-1
V: TRBV14
D: -
CDR3: CASSQRGLGVGAYNEQFF
DNA: TGTGCCAGCAGCCAAAGAGGCCTGGGGGTTGGGGCCTACAATGAGCAGTTCTTC

size: -
J: TRBJ2-1
V: TRBV5-1
D: -
CDR3: CASSLENRPYNEQFF
DNA: TGCGCCAGCAGCTTGGAAAACAGGCCCTACAATGAGCAGTTCTTC

size: -
J: TRBJ2-1
V: TRBV12-3/TRBV12-4
D: TRBD2
CDR3: CASSVDPLTSGVPNYNEQFF
DNA: TGTGCCAGCAGCGTAGATCCCCTGACTAGCGGGGTACCGAATTACAATGAGCAGTTCTTC